This T cell receptor beta chain was found in a study of lymphopenia after photon versus proton radiotherapy. Regarding the study as a whole: Post-nadir diversity loss with photons came from oligoclonal expansion, particularly CD8+ Temra cells. In patients who died, overall survival fell as post-nadir TCR diversity dropped more. Only patients who died were analyzed for survival; proton advantage is unproven.

Profiling relied on immunoSEQ multiplex PCR, and the TCRdb table lists in-frame clones only, not all of them. The repertoire has tens of thousands of clones, less than 90% of them found once; the top ten carry around 2.2%. The CDR3 spans 13 residues. Germline CDR1 is GTSNPN and CDR2 is SVGIG (reference sequence). The V end lost 8 bases, the J end lost 3 bases, and 11 bases lay between the germline ends. With regard to this clone: Its specificity is not known.

This sample comprised peripheral blood, obtained from a patient treated with photon-based radiotherapy. The chain links TRBV30 to TRBJ1-6, with D tentatively TRBD1 (5 bases). This clonotype was sampled from a man aged 40-49 years with gastric cancer. The DNA of the CDR3 is TGTGCCCGCGGGACGGACTATAATTCACCCCTCCACTTT. Encoded protein: CARGTDYNSPLHF.